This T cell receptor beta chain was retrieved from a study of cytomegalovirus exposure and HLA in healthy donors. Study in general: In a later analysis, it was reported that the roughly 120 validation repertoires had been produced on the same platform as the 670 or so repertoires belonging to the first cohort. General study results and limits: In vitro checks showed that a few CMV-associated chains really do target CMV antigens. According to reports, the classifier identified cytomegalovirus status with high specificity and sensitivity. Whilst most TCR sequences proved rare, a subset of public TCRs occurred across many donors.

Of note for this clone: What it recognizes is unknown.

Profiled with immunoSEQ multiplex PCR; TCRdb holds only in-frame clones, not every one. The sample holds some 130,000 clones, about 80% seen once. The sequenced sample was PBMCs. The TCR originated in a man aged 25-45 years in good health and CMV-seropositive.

The CDR3 DNA reads TGTGCCAGCAGCCAAGAGGGCGGGGGGGCCTCCCAAGAGACCCAGTACTTC. It encodes CASSQEGGGASQETQYF. The chain has TRBV4-2 and TRBJ2-5, with TRBD2 matching 9 bases. The germline V gene has CDR1 LGHNA and CDR2 YNFKEQ. J lost 1 base, V lost 0 bases, and 6 bases had no gene match. This CDR3 comprises 17 residues.